The rows below give T cell receptor beta chains drawn from one sample of a study of shared clonotypes between healthy human individuals. Only in-frame clones appear in the TCRdb table, and some are missing; sequencing was by immunoSEQ multiplex PCR. Of about 1 million clones listed, around 76% are singletons. The material sequenced was memory CD4+ T cells sorted from blood. These receptors were obtained from a young man in good health. CDR3s include the opening cysteine and the closing phenylalanine or tryptophan. Fields, in order: V gene, clone size, J gene, CDR3 protein. Clone size is shown for a subset of rows, as once, few, many or a class of expanded clone.

>TRBV30|-|TRBJ2-5
CAWSPTGFLAGYSKTQYF
>TRBV28|few|TRBJ2-4
CASSLGPARNIQYF
>TRBV27|-|TRBJ1-4
CASSLTESEKLFF
>TRBV7-8|-|TRBJ2-7
CASSSQAGGNTYEQYF
>TRBV20-1|-|TRBJ2-5
CSAQQETQYF
>TRBV5-1|few|TRBJ2-1
CASSSSSGGMINEQFF
>TRBV5-1|-|TRBJ2-7
CASSLGTVSYEQYF
>TRBV28|-|TRBJ2-5
CASSRPSMLQETQYF
>TRBV15|-|TRBJ2-3
CATSRRDTDTQYF
>TRBV7-2|-|TRBJ1-2
CASSLVDGINYGYTF
>TRBV5-1|once|TRBJ1-2
CASSPGGRDYGYTF
>TRBV6-6|-|TRBJ2-7
CASRPRQGPSYEQYF
>TRBV27|once|TRBJ2-2
CASSASIGELFF
>TRBV7-8|-|TRBJ2-3
CASSLADPGLATDTQYF
>TRBV6-5|-|TRBJ1-3
CASSYRDSGNTIYF
>TRBV27|-|TRBJ1-2
CASSYDRSGGFYGYTF
>TRBV6-5|-|TRBJ1-2
CASSIQGARGYTF
>TRBV28|-|TRBJ2-1
CASSLIAEYNEQFF
>TRBV5-1|-|TRBJ2-1
CASSLETGGVSYNEQFF
>TRBV6-1|-|TRBJ2-2
CASKTGELFF
>TRBV18|-|TRBJ1-1
CASSPSGTKNTEAFF
>TRBV6-1|-|TRBJ2-3
CASSDAGSLTDTQYF
>TRBV7-9|few|TRBJ1-2
CASSLTGKGYTF
>TRBV7-8|-|TRBJ1-6
CASSLAPGKGSPLHF
>TRBV4-3|-|TRBJ1-1
CASSQSVNTEAFF
>TRBV15|-|TRBJ2-5
CATSRGQGRSGGAVETQYF
>TRBV11-2|-|TRBJ1-2
CASGLDRGEANYGYTF
>TRBV19|once|TRBJ2-7
CASSIQGSEQYF
>TRBV2|few|TRBJ2-7
CASGAEGAYEQYF
>TRBV11-2|few|TRBJ1-2
CASSAGRIRGYTF
>TRBV7-2|-|TRBJ2-1
CASSFSGLVNNEQFF
>TRBV5-1|-|TRBJ2-7
CASSLGGLISYEQYF
>TRBV5-1|-|TRBJ1-4
CASSLALDSHRATNEKLFF
>TRBV5-1|-|TRBJ1-1
CASRQNTEAFF
>TRBV5-6|-|TRBJ1-1
CASSPRDRLTEAFF
>TRBV28|-|TRBJ1-2
CASSSPRGQSYGYTF
>TRBV27|-|TRBJ2-1
CASSSGQGTTNEQFF
>TRBV18|-|TRBJ2-7
CASSLGQGYEQYF
>TRBV6-6|-|TRBJ2-7
CASSYTYEQYF
>TRBV9|-|TRBJ2-3
CASSVGDYLTDTQYF